This passage covers 27 T cell receptor beta chains from one sample sequenced in a study of cytomegalovirus exposure and HLA in healthy donors. Sequencing used immunoSEQ multiplex PCR; TCRdb keeps in-frame clones, though not all of them. Of fewer than 95,000 clones in the sample, less than 90% are singletons; the top ten hold about 12%. The sequencing input was PBMCs. These receptor sequences come from a woman under 30 in good health and CMV-seropositive.

The chain employs TRBV6-7 and TRBJ2-1; 9 positions match TRBD2. TRBV6-7 is recorded as an ORF, its role being uncertain. The CDR3 contains 17 residues. J gave up 4 bases and V 2 bases, and 9 bases lay outside the gene matches. The CDR3 bases are TGTGCCAGCAGTTACAACGTCGCGGGGGGGACATACAATGAGCAGTTCTTC. This sequence encodes CASSYNVAGGTYNEQFF.

The chain links TRBV7-9 to TRBJ2-2; no reliable D call. Trimming stripped 6 bases from V and 3 bases from J, with 11 bases between. The CDR3 runs 14 residues. Germline CDR1 and CDR2: SEHNR and FQNEAQ (reference sequence). The CDR3 spells CASSGPHDTGELFF. CDR3 DNA sequence: TGTGCCAGCAGTGGCCCGCACGACACCGGGGAGCTGTTTTTT.

This clone was seen a few times. CDR3 loop: CASRYFDYEQYF. CDR3 nucleotide sequence: TGTGCCAGCAGGTACTTCGATTACGAGCAGTACTTC. V and J are TRBV2 and TRBJ2-7, with D uncertain. CDR1 and CDR2 (germline): SNHLY, FYNNEI. The CDR3 runs to 12 residues. V was trimmed by 6 bases and J by 4 bases, leaving 10 bases between them.

Details on this clone: The identical CDR3 is also encoded by other nucleotide sequences in the sample. The chain employs TRBV5-1 and TRBJ1-1; the match to TRBD1 covers 7 bases. Germline V CDR1 and CDR2: SGHRS, YFSETQ. V was clipped by 2 bases and J by 1 base; unmatched bases: 5. This CDR3 has 15 amino acids. This CDR3 reads CASSLETGSNTEAFF. For the CDR3, the DNA is TGCGCCAGCAGCTTAGAGACAGGGTCGAACACTGAAGCTTTCTTT.

The chain uses TRBV27 and TRBJ2-7, with D tentatively TRBD1 (6 bases). V was trimmed by 8 bases and J by 2 bases, leaving 16 bases between them. CDR3 length: 14 amino acids. Looked up from germline, CDR1 is MNHEY and CDR2 is SMNVEV (reference sequence). The CDR3 region is CASSHGDTAYEQYF. Written as DNA, the CDR3 is TGTGCCAGCTCCCACGGGGACACCGCCTACGAGCAGTACTTC.

The chain is built from TRBV9 and TRBJ1-5; D call uncertain. In germline, CDR1 is SGDLS, CDR2 YYNGEE. V lost 1 base and J lost 9, with 11 bases in between. This CDR3 is built from 13 residues. The CDR3 protein is CASSVTSSGPQHF. The DNA for the CDR3 is TGTGCCAGCAGCGTAACCTCGTCCGGGCCCCAGCATTTT.

The V call is TRBV15, the J call TRBJ2-5, with D unresolved. The V end was cut by 4 bases, the J end by 5 bases, with 8 bases between. The CDR3 consists of 12 residues. The germline V gene encodes CDR1 LNHNV and CDR2 YYDKDF (reference sequence). The CDR3 region has the DNA TGTGCCACCAGCAAAGACTCGGAGACCCAGTACTTC. It translates to CATSKDSETQYF.

The rearrangement links TRBV6-1 to TRBJ1-1, with a possible D match to TRBD1 (6 bases). The germline V gene has CDR1 MNHNS and CDR2 SASEGT. The V gene lost 11 bases and the J gene lost 6 bases, with 19 bases spanning the gap. CDR3 length: 13 residues. The CDR3 spells CAAGARGSSEAFF. The CDR3 DNA reads as TGTGCCGCCGGGGCGAGGGGGTCTTCTGAAGCTTTCTTT.

The rearrangement uses TRBV5-1 and TRBJ1-2; 7 bases fit TRBD1. V lost 0 bases to trimming and J lost 6 bases; unmatched junction nucleotides: 8. The CDR3 consists of 15 residues. Per germline, CDR1 SGHRS and CDR2 YFSETQ. The CDR3 nucleotides read TGCGCCAGCAGCTTGGAGGACAGGTTCTTTCATGGCTACACCTTC. It is translated as CASSLEDRFFHGYTF.

V is TRBV2 and J is TRBJ1-4; D is perhaps TRBD1 (5 bases). CDR3 length: 13 amino acids. The germline V gene has CDR1 SNHLY and CDR2 FYNNEI. V was pared by 5 bases and J by 6 bases, with 10 bases between. In DNA, the CDR3 is TGTGCCAGCAGTCGGGACTCCTATGAAAAACTGTTTTTT. Amino acid sequence: CASSRDSYEKLFF.

The chain links TRBV5-4 to TRBJ1-2; 7 bases line up with TRBD1. This CDR3 is 14 amino acids long. With V trimmed by 0 bases and J by 7 bases, 6 bases remained unmatched. Germline CDR1 and CDR2: SGHNT and YYREEE (reference sequence). The CDR3 DNA follows: TGTGCCAGCAGCTTGGAGGGGGCCGGGGGTGGCTACACCTTC. Encoded protein: CASSLEGAGGGYTF.

This chain connects TRBV6-5 to TRBJ1-6, with D perhaps TRBD1 (6 bases). Germline CDR1 and CDR2: MNHEY and SVGAGI. There are 15 residues in the CDR3. V was trimmed by 2 bases and J by 6 bases, leaving 11 bases between them. CDR3 sequence reads: CASSYAAGVNSPLHF. CDR3 DNA sequence: TGTGCCAGCAGTTACGCAGCAGGGGTTAATTCACCCCTCCACTTT.

The J gene is TRBJ2-1, the V gene TRBV20-1, with TRBD1 as a possible D gene (5 bases). CDR3 length: 11 residues. V lost 3 bases and J lost 8, with 8 bases in between. Germline V gives CDR1 DFQATT, CDR2 SNEGSKA (reference sequence). CDR3 nucleotide sequence: TGCAGTGCTAGGCAGGGCTATGAGCAGTTCTTC. It encodes CSARQGYEQFF.

The chain combines TRBV6-5 with TRBJ1-2; the D gene is possibly TRBD1 (6 bases). This CDR3 has 14 amino acids. V was shortened by 0 bases and J by 2 bases, with 7 bases between the two germline ends. Germline V CDR1 and CDR2: MNHEY, SVGAGI. The CDR3 DNA is TGTGCCAGCAGTTACTCGACAGGAAACTATGGCTACACCTTC. It yields the protein CASSYSTGNYGYTF.

The CDR3 region has the DNA TGTGCCAGCAGCTTAGGGACAGGGTCTGCTGGCTACACCTTC. It codes for CASSLGTGSAGYTF. The chain joins TRBV7-2 to TRBJ1-2, with TRBD1 matching 8 bases. Trimming cost V 1 base and J 7 bases; bases outside gene matches: 5. Germline loops: CDR1 SGHTA, CDR2 FQGNSA. The CDR3 covers 14 residues.

This chain connects TRBV28 to TRBJ2-7; the match to TRBD2 covers 13 bases. CDR3 length: 17 residues. The V segment lost 2 bases and the J segment 1 base; nucleotides outside the gene matches: 5. The germline V gene has CDR1 MDHEN and CDR2 SYDVKM. The CDR3 spells CASSLDPGLAGSYEQYF. The CDR3 nucleotides read TGTGCCAGCAGTTTAGACCCGGGACTAGCGGGGTCCTACGAGCAGTACTTC. The entire variable domain, with the rest obtained from reference TRBV28 and TRBJ2-7, is as follows: DVKVTQSSRYLVKRTGEKVFLECVQDMDHENMFWYRQDPGLGLRLIYFSYDVKMKEKGDIPEGYSVSREKKERFSLILESASTNQTSMYLCASSLDPGLAGSYEQYFGPGTRLTVT.

The chain has TRBV28 and TRBJ1-1; TRBD1 might be the D (6 bases). CDR3 length: 14 amino acids. Trimming removed 7 bases from V and 1 base from J, with 13 bases in between. Looked up from germline, CDR1 is MDHEN and CDR2 is SYDVKM. The CDR3 bases are TGTGCCAGCAATTCACCAGGGGAGAACACTGAAGCTTTCTTT. It translates to CASNSPGENTEAFF. The full variable domain, rest sourced from reference TRBV28 and TRBJ1-1, is DVKVTQSSRYLVKRTGEKVFLECVQDMDHENMFWYRQDPGLGLRLIYFSYDVKMKEKGDIPEGYSVSREKKERFSLILESASTNQTSMYLCASNSPGENTEAFFGQGTRLTVV.

J is TRBJ2-5 and V is TRBV5-1, with 7 positions matching TRBD1. V gave up 4 bases and J gave up 2 bases; unmatched junction bases: 11. The CDR3 extends over 16 amino acids. The germline V gene has CDR1 SGHRS and CDR2 YFSETQ. The CDR3 bases are TGCGCCAGCAGCGTCCCGAGACAGGGCGAGCAAGAGACCCAGTACTTC. Amino acids: CASSVPRQGEQETQYF.

This chain links TRBV19 with TRBJ1-1; TRBD1 matches at 7 bases. The germline V gene has CDR1 LNHDA and CDR2 SQIVND (reference sequence). The CDR3 consists of 16 residues. With 5 bases clipped from V and 2 bases from J, the junction kept 11 bases outside the gene matches. The CDR3 spells CASSFQDRDSNTEAFF. CDR3 DNA: TGTGCCAGTAGTTTTCAAGACCGGGACAGCAACACTGAAGCTTTCTTT. The full variable domain, in which reference TRBV19 and TRBJ1-1 provide the parts outside the CDR3, is DGGITQSPKYLFRKEGQNVTLSCEQNLNHDAMYWYRQDPGQGLRLIYYSQIVNDFQKGDIAEGYSVSREKKESFPLTVTSAQKNPTAFYLCASSFQDRDSNTEAFFGQGTRLTVV.

V gene TRBV6-5 combines with J gene TRBJ1-1, with a possible D match to TRBD1 (6 bases). Trimming took 7 bases from V and 1 from J, leaving 10 bases between them. The length of the CDR3 is 13 residues. Germline CDR1 is MNHEY and CDR2 is SVGAGI. CDR3 sequence (DNA): TGTGCCAGCACTAGGACAGCGAACACTGAAGCTTTCTTT. It translates to CASTRTANTEAFF.

The rearrangement links TRBV6-5 to TRBJ1-4; D remains ambiguous. With 2 bases removed from V and 8 bases from J, the gap between germline ends came to 15 bases. Germline V gene data show CDR1 as MNHEY and CDR2 as SVGAGI. The CDR3 spans 15 residues. This CDR3 is CASSYQTDVGEKLFF. The CDR3 DNA reads TGTGCCAGCAGTTACCAGACGGATGTGGGCGAAAAACTGTTTTTT.

J is TRBJ2-7 and V is TRBV5-1, with 8 positions matching TRBD1. The CDR3 contains 15 residues. CDR1 and CDR2 (germline): SGHRS, YFSETQ. V gave up 4 bases and J gave up 5 bases; unmatched junction bases: 11. The CDR3 here is CASSPGTGARHEQYF. CDR3 DNA: TGCGCCAGCAGCCCCGGGACAGGAGCCCGCCACGAGCAGTACTTC.

V and J are TRBV7-2 and TRBJ2-7, with 7 bases identical to TRBD2. The CDR3 contains 16 residues. The V segment lost 5 bases and the J segment 2 bases; nucleotides outside the gene matches: 12. Germline V gives CDR1 SGHTA, CDR2 FQGNSA. CDR3 bases: TGTGCCAGCAGCCTGTCCGGACTAGAAATGACCTACGAGCAGTACTTC. Translating it yields CASSLSGLEMTYEQYF.

The rearrangement uses TRBV28 and TRBJ1-6; D not resolved. This CDR3 contains 16 residues. In germline, CDR1 is MDHEN, CDR2 SYDVKM. Trimming took 4 bases from V and 1 from J, leaving 11 bases between them. The chain's CDR3 is CASSSRAGSYNSPLHF. CDR3 DNA: TGTGCCAGCAGTTCTCGGGCGGGTTCCTATAATTCACCCCTCCACTTT.

This clone was seen a single time. This chain's CDR3 is CASSYPRDTQYF. In nucleotides, the CDR3 is TGTGCCAGCAGCTACCCCCGGGATACGCAGTATTTT. The V gene is TRBV13, the J gene TRBJ2-3; D not resolved. Germline assignment: CDR1 PRHDT and CDR2 FYEKMQ (reference sequence). V lost 4 bases and J lost 6, with 8 bases in between. The CDR3 totals 12 residues. Full variable domain (outside the CDR3, taken from reference TRBV13 and TRBJ2-3): AAGVIQSPRHLIKEKRETATLKCYPIPRHDTVYWYQQGPGQDPQFLISFYEKMQSDKGSIPDRFSAQQFSDYHSELNMSSLELGDSALYFCASSYPRDTQYFGPGTRLTVL.

This clone was seen once. The chain joins TRBV6-5 to TRBJ2-3; perhaps TRBD2 as D (5 bases). The CDR3 spans 13 residues. Trimming took off 8 bases at V and 5 bases at J, with 14 bases between the two ends. CDR1 is MNHEY, CDR2 SVGAGI, per germline. The CDR3 DNA follows: TGTGCCAGCTCCTCCTACGAGGGAGATACGCAGTATTTT. As protein: CASSSYEGDTQYF.

The chain employs TRBV5-1 and TRBJ2-7; D might be TRBD2 (7 bases). The V gene lost 0 bases and the J gene lost 7 bases, with 17 bases spanning the gap. CDR1 and CDR2 (germline): SGHRS, YFSETQ. CDR3 length: 15 residues. DNA of the CDR3: TGCGCCAGCAGCTTGGCTCCGGGGGGCTCACAGGAGCAGTACTTC. Amino acids: CASSLAPGGSQEQYF.